The 14 T cell receptor beta chains below all came from one sample that was sequenced in a study of cytomegalovirus exposure and HLA in healthy donors. PCR was performed using 60 Vbeta and 13 Jbeta primers. TCRdb keeps only in-frame clones here, not all; method: immunoSEQ multiplex PCR. This sample's table has tens of thousands of clones. Sequenced: PBMCs. These TCRs come from a woman in her late teens or twenties in good health and CMV-seronegative.

The chain employs TRBV2 and TRBJ2-7; 7 bases match TRBD1. Trimming removed 4 bases from V and 4 bases from J; junction bases left unmatched: 10. The CDR3 totals 15 residues. Germline CDR1 SNHLY, CDR2 FYNNEI. This chain's CDR3 is CASSVPQGTSYEQYF. In nucleotides, the CDR3 is TGTGCCAGCAGTGTCCCACAGGGGACCTCTTACGAGCAGTACTTC.

The V and J genes are TRBV2 and TRBJ1-2; perhaps TRBD1 as D (6 bases). The V end was cut by 6 bases, the J end by 6 bases, with 14 bases between. Germline V gives CDR1 SNHLY, CDR2 FYNNEI. CDR3 length equals 13 residues. CDR3 protein: CASRPTGPDGYTF. As DNA, the CDR3 is TGTGCCAGCAGGCCTACAGGGCCGGATGGCTACACCTTC.

The chain combines TRBV6-5 with TRBJ2-7; weak D call: TRBD1 (5 bases). From germline, CDR1 is MNHEY and CDR2 SVGAGI. V dropped 6 bases and J dropped 6 bases, with 9 bases sitting between them. This CDR3 has 11 residues. DNA of the CDR3: TGTGCCAGCAGGTTGGGGCGCGAGCAGTACTTC. This gives the protein CASRLGREQYF.

This rearrangement joins TRBV9 to TRBJ2-6; D remains ambiguous. Germline CDR1 reads SGDLS; CDR2 reads YYNGEE. This CDR3 comprises 15 residues. V was cut by 2 bases and J by 3 bases, with 9 bases left in between. The CDR3: CASSVIQSGANVLTF. CDR3 in DNA: TGTGCCAGCAGCGTTATACAAAGTGGGGCCAACGTCCTGACTTTC.

V and J are TRBV4-2 and TRBJ2-1, with 11 positions matching TRBD2. CDR3 length equals 16 residues. V dropped 3 bases and J dropped 2; count of bases not matched to a gene: 3. Germline V CDR1 and CDR2: LGHNA, YNFKEQ. For the CDR3, the DNA is TGTGCCAGCAGCCAGCAGACTAGCGGGACCTACAATGAGCAGTTCTTC. Encoded protein: CASSQQTSGTYNEQFF.

V is TRBV4-1 and J is TRBJ1-1, with 11 bases aligning to TRBD1. The germline CDR1 and CDR2 sequences are MGHRA and YSYEKL. The CDR3 is 17 amino acids. The junction had 15 bases not matched to a gene; V was cut back by 0 bases and J by 12 bases. CDR3 sequence: CASSQDVRTGGKRVTFF. CDR3 in DNA: TGCGCCAGCAGCCAAGATGTCCGGACAGGGGGCAAGAGGGTGACTTTCTTT.

The chain links TRBV5-6 to TRBJ2-7; the D gene is possibly TRBD2 (6 bases). Trimming cost V 4 bases and J 2 bases, with 22 bases left between them. The CDR3 extends over 17 amino acids. The V gene's germline CDR1 is SGHDT and CDR2 YYEEEE. The CDR3 DNA reads TGTGCCAGCAGCCCGAAGGCGGGGCCGTCGGGCCCCTACGAGCAGTACTTC. Its translation: CASSPKAGPSGPYEQYF.

J is TRBJ2-5 and V is TRBV7-9; no clear D gene. Germline values: CDR1 SEHNR, CDR2 FQNEAQ (reference sequence). CDR3 size: 12 residues. Trimming took off 8 bases at V and 1 base at J, with 8 bases between the two ends. CDR3 sequence: CASGVGQETQYF. In nucleotides, the CDR3 is TGTGCCAGCGGTGTCGGCCAAGAGACCCAGTACTTC.

V is TRBV6-1 and J is TRBJ1-1; 7 nucleotides agree with TRBD1. Germline V lookup: CDR1 MNHNS, CDR2 SASEGT. Germline trimming cut 1 base from V and 1 base from J; bases unmatched to any gene: 3. The CDR3 length is 15 residues. The CDR3 loop reads CASSEGDRPNTEAFF. DNA for the CDR3: TGTGCCAGCAGTGAAGGGGACAGACCGAACACTGAAGCTTTCTTT.

The V and J genes are TRBV20-1 and TRBJ2-7; no definite D call. The CDR3 totals 10 residues. V was shortened by 6 bases and J by 5 bases, with 8 bases between the two germline ends. Germline values: CDR1 DFQATT, CDR2 SNEGSKA (reference sequence). For the CDR3, the DNA is TGCAGTGCAGGAGCCGACGAGCAGTACTTC. Translated: CSAGADEQYF.

Here the CDR3 DNA reads TGCAGTGGGCGGGAGGCGGAGACCCAGTACTTC. Amino acid sequence: CSGREAETQYF. The genes are TRBV20-1 and TRBJ2-5, with TRBD2 identical over 8 bases. Trimming at V came to 7 bases and at J to 5 bases, leaving 3 bases not matched to a gene. This CDR3 has 11 residues. Germline V gene lookup returns CDR1 DFQATT and CDR2 SNEGSKA (reference sequence).

The chain couples TRBV13 to TRBJ1-3, with D possibly being TRBD1 (6 bases). V was clipped by 7 bases and J by 1 base, with 14 bases between them. The CDR3 runs to 15 residues. CDR1 and CDR2 from the germline V gene are PRHDT and FYEKMQ (reference sequence). CDR3 bases: TGTGCCAGCACCCCTCGGGGGGCTTCTGGAAACACCATATATTTT. This encodes CASTPRGASGNTIYF.

The gene calls are TRBV13 and TRBJ2-7, with 8 bases that match TRBD1. This CDR3 has 16 amino acids. Germline CDR1 and CDR2: PRHDT and FYEKMQ (reference sequence). Trimming removed 3 bases from V and 0 bases from J; junction bases left unmatched: 7. This CDR3 is CASSFGTGLGSYEQYF. The DNA of the CDR3 is TGTGCCAGCAGCTTTGGGACAGGCTTGGGCTCCTACGAGCAGTACTTC.

V gene TRBV2 combines with J gene TRBJ2-7, with 7 bases lining up with TRBD1. V gave up 8 bases and J gave up 2 bases; unmatched junction bases: 6. The CDR3 has 13 residues. Germline values: CDR1 SNHLY, CDR2 FYNNEI. The CDR3 spells CASGRTGAYEQYF. The CDR3, as DNA: TGTGCCAGCGGCAGGACAGGCGCCTACGAGCAGTACTTC.